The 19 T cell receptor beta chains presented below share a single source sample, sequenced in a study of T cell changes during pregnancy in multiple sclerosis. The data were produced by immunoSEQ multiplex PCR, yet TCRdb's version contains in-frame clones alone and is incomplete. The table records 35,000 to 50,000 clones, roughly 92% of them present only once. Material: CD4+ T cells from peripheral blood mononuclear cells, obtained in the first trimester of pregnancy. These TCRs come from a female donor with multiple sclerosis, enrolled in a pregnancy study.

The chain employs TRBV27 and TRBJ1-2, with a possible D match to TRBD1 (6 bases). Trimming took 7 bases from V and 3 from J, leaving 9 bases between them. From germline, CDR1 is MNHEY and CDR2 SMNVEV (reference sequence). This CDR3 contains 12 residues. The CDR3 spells CASMGAYYGYTF. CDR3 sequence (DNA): TGTGCCAGCATGGGGGCGTACTATGGCTACACCTTC.

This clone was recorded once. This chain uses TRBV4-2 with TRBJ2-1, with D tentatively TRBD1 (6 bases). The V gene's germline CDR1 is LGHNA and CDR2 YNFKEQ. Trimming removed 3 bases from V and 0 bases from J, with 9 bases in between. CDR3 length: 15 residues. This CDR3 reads CASSQDRSSYNEQFF. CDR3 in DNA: TGTGCCAGCAGCCAGGACAGAAGCTCCTACAATGAGCAGTTCTTC.

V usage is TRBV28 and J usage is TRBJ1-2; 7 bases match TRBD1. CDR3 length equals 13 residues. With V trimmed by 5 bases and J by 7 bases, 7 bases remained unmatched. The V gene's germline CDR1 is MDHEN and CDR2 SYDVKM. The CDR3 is CASSPRQGTGYTF. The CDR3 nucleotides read TGTGCCAGCAGTCCCCGACAGGGAACTGGCTACACCTTC.

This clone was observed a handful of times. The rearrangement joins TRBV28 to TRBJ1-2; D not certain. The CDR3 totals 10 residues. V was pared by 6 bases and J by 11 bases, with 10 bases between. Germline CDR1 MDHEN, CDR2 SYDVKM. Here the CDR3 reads CASRGGRYTF. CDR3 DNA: TGTGCCAGCAGGGGCGGGAGGTACACCTTC.

As DNA, the CDR3 is TGTGCCAGCAGTTCCCTCAGCTACGAGCAGTACTTC. Amino acid sequence: CASSSLSYEQYF. The chain is built from TRBV28 and TRBJ2-7; D not certain. Trimming removed 4 bases from V and 3 bases from J, with 7 bases in between. Germline V gene data show CDR1 as MDHEN and CDR2 as SYDVKM. CDR3 length: 12 residues.

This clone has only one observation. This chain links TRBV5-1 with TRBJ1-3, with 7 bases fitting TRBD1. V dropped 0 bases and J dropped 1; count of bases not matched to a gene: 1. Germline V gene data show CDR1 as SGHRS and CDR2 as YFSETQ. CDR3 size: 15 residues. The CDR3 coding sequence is TGCGCCAGCAGCTTGGAGGACAGGTCTGGAAACACCATATATTTT. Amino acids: CASSLEDRSGNTIYF.

The CDR3 is CASSWLGGYGYTF. In nucleotides, the CDR3 is TGTGCCAGCAGTTGGTTAGGGGGCTATGGCTACACCTTC. The chain joins TRBV27 to TRBJ1-2, with a possible D match to TRBD1 (6 bases). CDR1 is MNHEY, CDR2 SMNVEV, per germline (reference sequence). The CDR3 consists of 13 residues. Trimming cost V 4 bases and J 4 bases, with 10 bases left between them.

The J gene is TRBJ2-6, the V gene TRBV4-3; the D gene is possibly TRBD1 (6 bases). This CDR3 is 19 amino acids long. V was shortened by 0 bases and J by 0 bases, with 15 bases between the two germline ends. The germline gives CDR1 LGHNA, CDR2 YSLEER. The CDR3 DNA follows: TGCGCCAGCAGCCAAGATCCAGGGGCAGGGTTCTCTGGGGCCAACGTCCTGACTTTC. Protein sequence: CASSQDPGAGFSGANVLTF.

CDR3 in DNA: TGTGCCACCAGCAGGGCTAGCGGGATCGGCACAGATACGCAGTATTTT. It translates to CATSRASGIGTDTQYF. The J gene is TRBJ2-3, the V gene TRBV15, with TRBD2 matching 9 bases. J lost 1 base, V lost 3 bases, and 5 bases had no gene match. The CDR3 is made up of 16 amino acids. Germline V gives CDR1 LNHNV, CDR2 YYDKDF (reference sequence).

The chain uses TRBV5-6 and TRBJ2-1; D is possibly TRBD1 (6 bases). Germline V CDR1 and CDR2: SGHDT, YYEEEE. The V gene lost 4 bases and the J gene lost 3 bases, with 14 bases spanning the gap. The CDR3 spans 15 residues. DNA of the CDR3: TGTGCCAGCAGCCCCGGACAGCGAGTCTACAATGAGCAGTTCTTC. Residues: CASSPGQRVYNEQFF.

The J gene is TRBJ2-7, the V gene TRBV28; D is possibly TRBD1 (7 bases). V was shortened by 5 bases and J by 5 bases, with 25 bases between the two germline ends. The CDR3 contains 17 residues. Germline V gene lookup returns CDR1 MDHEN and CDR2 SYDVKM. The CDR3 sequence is CASSPNRPGGYVHEQYF. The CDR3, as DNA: TGTGCCAGCAGTCCGAACCGACCAGGGGGGTACGTCCACGAGCAGTACTTC.

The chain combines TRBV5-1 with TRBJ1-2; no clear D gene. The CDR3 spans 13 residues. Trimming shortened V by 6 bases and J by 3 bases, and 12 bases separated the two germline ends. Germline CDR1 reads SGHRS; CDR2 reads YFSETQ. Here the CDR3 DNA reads TGCGCCAGCACCTCATCGGGTTACTATGGCTACACCTTC. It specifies CASTSSGYYGYTF.

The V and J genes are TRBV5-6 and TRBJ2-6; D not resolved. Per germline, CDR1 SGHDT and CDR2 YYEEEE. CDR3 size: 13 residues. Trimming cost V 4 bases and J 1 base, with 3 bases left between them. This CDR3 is CASSTSGANVLTF. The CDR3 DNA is TGTGCCAGCAGCACTTCTGGGGCCAACGTCCTGACTTTC.

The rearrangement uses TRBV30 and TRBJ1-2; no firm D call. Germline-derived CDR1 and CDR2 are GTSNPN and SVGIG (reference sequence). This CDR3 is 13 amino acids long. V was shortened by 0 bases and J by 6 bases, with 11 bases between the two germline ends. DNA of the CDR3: TGTGCCTGGAGTGTACCTCACGGGGATGGCTACACCTTC. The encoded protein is CAWSVPHGDGYTF.

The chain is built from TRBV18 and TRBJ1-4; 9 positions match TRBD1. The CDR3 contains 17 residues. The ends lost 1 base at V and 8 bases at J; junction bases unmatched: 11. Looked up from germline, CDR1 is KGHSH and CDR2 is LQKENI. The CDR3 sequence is CASSPRHTGQGDEKLFF. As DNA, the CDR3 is TGTGCCAGCTCACCACGTCACACGGGACAGGGTGACGAAAAACTGTTTTTT.

DNA of the CDR3: TGTGCCATCAGTGAGTCGGGCCGCTACGAGCAGTACTTC. As protein: CAISESGRYEQYF. The chain links TRBV10-3 to TRBJ2-7, with D hard to call. This CDR3 has 13 residues. Germline V CDR1 and CDR2: ENHRY, SYGVKD. The ends were cut back, 0 bases at V and 3 bases at J, with 6 bases in the middle.

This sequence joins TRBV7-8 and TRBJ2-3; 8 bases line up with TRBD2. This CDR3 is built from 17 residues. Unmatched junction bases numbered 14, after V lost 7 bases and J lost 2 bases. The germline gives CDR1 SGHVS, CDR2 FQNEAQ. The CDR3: CASNGKRFSGNTDTQYF. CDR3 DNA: TGTGCCAGCAACGGAAAGAGGTTTAGCGGGAACACAGATACGCAGTATTTT.

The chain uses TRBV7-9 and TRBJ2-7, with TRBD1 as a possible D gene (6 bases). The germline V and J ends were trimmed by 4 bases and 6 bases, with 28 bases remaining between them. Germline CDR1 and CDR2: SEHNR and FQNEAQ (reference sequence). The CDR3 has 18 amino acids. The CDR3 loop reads CASSSPSQGIMWAPEQYF. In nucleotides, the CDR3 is TGTGCCAGCAGCTCCCCGTCACAGGGCATCATGTGGGCCCCCGAGCAGTACTTC.

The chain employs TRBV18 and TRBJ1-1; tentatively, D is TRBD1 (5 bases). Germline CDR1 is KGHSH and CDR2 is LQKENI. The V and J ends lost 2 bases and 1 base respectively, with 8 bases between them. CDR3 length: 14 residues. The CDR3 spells CASSPGAENTEAFF. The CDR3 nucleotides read TGTGCCAGCTCACCAGGGGCAGAGAACACTGAAGCTTTCTTT.